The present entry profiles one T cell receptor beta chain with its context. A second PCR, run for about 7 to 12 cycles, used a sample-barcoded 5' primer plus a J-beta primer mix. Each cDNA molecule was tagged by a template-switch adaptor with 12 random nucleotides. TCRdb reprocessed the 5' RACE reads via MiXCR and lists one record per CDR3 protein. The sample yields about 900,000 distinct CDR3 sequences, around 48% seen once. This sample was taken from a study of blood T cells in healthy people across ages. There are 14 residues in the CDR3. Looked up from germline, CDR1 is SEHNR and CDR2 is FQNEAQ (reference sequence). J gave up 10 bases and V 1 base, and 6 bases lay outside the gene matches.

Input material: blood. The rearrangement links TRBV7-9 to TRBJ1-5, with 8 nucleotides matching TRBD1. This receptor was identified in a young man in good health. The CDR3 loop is CASSLETGAGPQHF. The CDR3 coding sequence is TGTGCCAGCAGCTTAGAGACAGGGGCAGGCCCCCAGCATTTT.